Shown below are 23 T cell receptor beta chains from a single sample sequenced in a study of spatial heterogeneity in lung cancer. Time point reported: sample taken at primary tumor resection. TCRdb re-analysed the 5' RACE reads in MiXCR, keeping a single row per CDR3 protein. The sample lists about 7,000 distinct CDR3 sequences, 6.5% to 9% occurring once. Sequencing used PBMCs, obtained at surgery. The receptor set was obtained from a male donor with early-stage non-small cell lung cancer.

At least ten counts were recorded for this clonotype. V usage is TRBV6-5 and J usage is TRBJ2-3, with D hard to call. V shed 5 bases and J shed 4 bases, with 13 bases lying between them. Per germline, CDR1 MNHEY and CDR2 SVGAGI. The CDR3 consists of 14 residues. As DNA, the CDR3 is TGTGCCAGCAGTAGGAGCCGACACCCAGATACGCAGTATTTT. This encodes CASSRSRHPDTQYF.

This clonotype was detected many times. The J gene is TRBJ1-5, the V gene TRBV7-2; the D is unclear. The germline gives CDR1 SGHTA, CDR2 FQGNSA. The V and J ends lost 2 bases and 4 bases respectively, with 9 bases between them. The CDR3 is made up of 14 amino acids. Here the CDR3 reads CASSLLYGNQPQHF. The CDR3 region has the DNA TGTGCCAGCAGCTTACTTTACGGAAATCAGCCCCAGCATTTT. The full variable domain, in which reference TRBV7-2 and TRBJ1-5 provide the parts outside the CDR3, is GAGVSQSPSNKVTEKGKDVELRCDPISGHTALYWYRQSLGQGLEFLIYFQGNSAPDKSGLPSDRFSAERTGGSVSTLTIQRTQQEDSAVYLCASSLLYGNQPQHFGDGTRLSIL.

This clonotype was recorded at least ten times. The chain couples TRBV5-6 to TRBJ1-2; 7 bases fit TRBD1. Trimming cost V 5 bases and J 5 bases; bases outside gene matches: 3. The CDR3 runs to 12 residues. Germline-derived CDR1 and CDR2 are SGHDT and YYEEEE. CDR3: CASSGTDYGYTF. DNA of the CDR3: TGTGCCAGCAGTGGGACAGATTATGGCTACACCTTC. The variable domain in full, with the rest retrieved from reference TRBV5-6 and TRBJ1-2, is DAGVTQSPTHLIKTRGQQVTLRCSPKSGHDTVSWYQQALGQGPQFIFQYYEEEERQRGNFPDRFSGHQFPNYSSELNVNALLLGDSALYLCASSGTDYGYTFGSGTRLTVV.

This clonotype was seen many times. The chain links TRBV6-5 to TRBJ2-3; D is uncertain. CDR1 MNHEY and CDR2 SVGAGI come from the germline V gene. The CDR3 has 14 residues. The V end lost 1 base, the J end lost 2 bases, and 7 bases lay between the germline ends. The CDR3 is CASSYWQDTDTQYF. CDR3 DNA: TGTGCCAGCAGTTACTGGCAGGACACAGATACGCAGTATTTT.

There are many counts of this clonotype. This rearrangement joins TRBV5-1 to TRBJ2-2; 8 nucleotides align to TRBD1. CDR1 is SGHRS and CDR2 is YFSETQ in the germline V gene. Trimming cost V 4 bases and J 2 bases; bases outside gene matches: 7. The CDR3 totals 16 residues. Here the CDR3 reads CASSTWDRRNTGELFF. DNA of the CDR3: TGCGCCAGCAGCACCTGGGACAGGAGAAACACCGGGGAGCTGTTTTTT.

This clonotype was counted at least ten times. V usage is TRBV6-6 and J usage is TRBJ1-1; D is undetermined. The germline V gene has CDR1 MNHNY and CDR2 SVGAGI (reference sequence). Trimming stripped 6 bases from V and 5 bases from J, with 10 bases between. The CDR3 spans 12 residues. CDR3 in amino acids: CASSPWETEAFF. The DNA for the CDR3 is TGTGCCAGCAGCCCGTGGGAAACTGAAGCTTTCTTT.

This clonotype occurred many times. The V gene is TRBV21-1, the J gene TRBJ2-7; the table's D gene call, TRBD1, was not cross checked with the DNA. TRBV21-1 is reported as a pseudogene. This CDR3 has 16 residues. CDR3 sequence: CASGRRTGQATYEQYF. The CDR3, as DNA: TGTGCCAGCGGGCGCCGTACCGGACAGGCGACCTACGAGCAGTACTTC.

This clonotype was seen at least ten times. This rearrangement joins TRBV21-1 to TRBJ2-3. TRBV21-1 is given as a pseudogene. CDR3 size: 12 residues. CDR3 amino acids: CASSNVPDTQYF. Here the CDR3 DNA reads TGTGCCAGCAGCAACGTGCCAGATACGCAGTATTTT.

The chain joins TRBV5-1 to TRBJ2-3; 11 nucleotides agree with TRBD2. Germline CDR1 SGHRS, CDR2 YFSETQ. After removal of 4 bases from V and 3 bases from J, the junction contained 4 bases not matched to a gene. The CDR3 length is 15 residues. As DNA, the CDR3 is TGCGCCAGCAGCCCCGCTAGCGGGAGGACAGATACGCAGTATTTT. It translates to CASSPASGRTDTQYF.

This clonotype has ten or more counts. This rearrangement joins TRBV4-1 to TRBJ1-1; maybe TRBD1 (6 bases). V was pared by 6 bases and J by 1 base, with 15 bases between. In germline, CDR1 is MGHRA, CDR2 YSYEKL. This CDR3 spans 15 amino acids. The CDR3 loop is CASSYAAGANTEAFF. The CDR3 nucleotides are TGCGCCAGCAGTTACGCGGCGGGGGCGAACACTGAAGCTTTCTTT.

This clonotype was observed many times. The chain links TRBV18 to TRBJ1-2; D might be TRBD1 (5 bases). Germline V gene data show CDR1 as KGHSH and CDR2 as LQKENI. The CDR3 is made up of 15 amino acids. Trimming left V 8 bases short and J 6 bases short, with 22 bases between. As DNA, the CDR3 is TGTGCCAGCACGCTTGGGACCGAAACCACCCATGGCTACACCTTC. The encoded protein is CASTLGTETTHGYTF.

This clonotype appeared many times. Here the CDR3 reads CASSGLAGGQETQYF. CDR3 nucleotide sequence: TGTGCCAGCAGCGGACTAGCGGGGGGACAAGAGACCCAGTACTTC. V and J are TRBV28 and TRBJ2-5, with 14 bases fitting TRBD2. CDR1 and CDR2 from the germline V gene are MDHEN and SYDVKM. Trimming cost V 6 bases and J 2 bases; bases outside gene matches: 2. The CDR3 totals 15 residues.

V gene TRBV19 combines with J gene TRBJ2-1; D gene uncertain. The germline V gene has CDR1 LNHDA and CDR2 SQIVND (reference sequence). The CDR3 runs 13 residues. Trimming took 1 base from V and 8 from J, leaving 9 bases between them. CDR3 nucleotide sequence: TGTGCCAGTAGTATAGCCGTGGAGCATGAGCAGTTCTTC. Amino acids: CASSIAVEHEQFF.

Ten or more counts support this clonotype. The chain joins TRBV20-1 to TRBJ2-6, with D unresolved. Trimming removed 3 bases at V and 0 bases at J, with 6 bases between. CDR3 length: 14 amino acids. CDR1 and CDR2 from the germline V gene are DFQATT and SNEGSKA (reference sequence). This CDR3 reads CSARHSSGANVLTF. The DNA of the CDR3 is TGCAGTGCTAGGCACAGCTCTGGGGCCAACGTCCTGACTTTC.

The table lists this clonotype with many counts. The chain is built from TRBV11-2 and TRBJ2-3; no firm D call. The CDR3 has 14 residues. Trimming shortened V by 4 bases and J by 2 bases, and 10 bases separated the two germline ends. Germline V lookup: CDR1 SGHAT, CDR2 FQNNGV. In DNA, the CDR3 is TGTGCCAGCAGCTACCGACCCGACACAGATACGCAGTATTTT. Amino acids: CASSYRPDTDTQYF.

This clonotype was counted at least ten times. This chain links TRBV5-5 with TRBJ2-2; 14 bases agree with TRBD2. V shed 5 bases, J shed 1 base, and the junction held 4 bases outside the gene matches. In germline, CDR1 is SGHKS, CDR2 YYEKEE (reference sequence). The CDR3 extends over 17 amino acids. CDR3: CASRTGLAGVNTGELFF. CDR3 DNA: TGTGCCAGCAGAACGGGACTAGCGGGGGTGAACACCGGGGAGCTGTTTTTT.

This clonotype has at least ten counts. The rearrangement links TRBV28 to TRBJ1-2; TRBD1 matches 8 bases. CDR3 length equals 15 residues. Germline CDR1 MDHEN, CDR2 SYDVKM. Trimming cost V 8 bases and J 7 bases; bases outside gene matches: 15. CDR3 in amino acids: CASGSVGQVISGYTF. In nucleotides, the CDR3 is TGTGCCAGCGGGAGTGTGGGACAGGTCATCTCTGGCTACACCTTC.

This clonotype was seen many times. The chain has TRBV7-2 and TRBJ2-5; perhaps TRBD2 as D (6 bases). The CDR3 extends over 15 amino acids. The germline CDR1 and CDR2 sequences are SGHTA and FQGNSA. With 5 bases removed from V and 2 bases from J, the gap between germline ends came to 15 bases. CDR3 sequence reads: CASSTARGYQETQYF. The CDR3 region has the DNA TGTGCCAGCAGCACCGCTCGGGGGTATCAAGAGACCCAGTACTTC.

For the CDR3, the DNA is TGTGCCAGCAGCCAAGAATCCATAGGGGGTGGAAACACCATATATTTT. It translates to CASSQESIGGGNTIYF. This chain joins TRBV3-1 and TRBJ1-3; TRBD1 might be the D (6 bases). The CDR3 is made up of 16 amino acids. Per germline, CDR1 LGHDT and CDR2 YNNKEL (reference sequence). The ends were cut back, 0 bases at V and 3 bases at J, with 12 bases in the middle.

This clonotype was observed at least ten times. The genes are TRBV29-1 and TRBJ2-5; no reliable D call. V was clipped by 3 bases and J by 1 base, with 0 bases between them. The CDR3 runs to 10 residues. The germline gives CDR1 SQVTM, CDR2 ANQGSEA. The CDR3 nucleotides are TGCAGCGTTGACCAAGAGACCCAGTACTTC. It is translated as CSVDQETQYF.

Only a few counts were recorded for this clonotype. V is TRBV12-3 or TRBV12-4 and J is TRBJ2-1, with D possibly matching TRBD2 (5 bases). The CDR3 runs 15 residues. Trimming pared 3 bases from V and 9 bases from J, leaving 18 bases between. The CDR3 sequence is CASSFTLASPLEQFF. CDR3 coding DNA: TGTGCCAGCAGTTTTACGCTAGCCTCGCCCCTTGAGCAGTTCTTC.

This clonotype has a count of ten or more. The genes are TRBV30 and TRBJ2-7, with D tentatively TRBD2 (6 bases). This CDR3 spans 13 amino acids. The V gene lost 5 bases and the J gene lost 3 bases, with 14 bases spanning the gap. Germline V gives CDR1 GTSNPN, CDR2 SVGIG (reference sequence). In nucleotides, the CDR3 is TGTGCCTGGGACGGGACTGGCAGCTACGAGCAGTACTTC. As protein: CAWDGTGSYEQYF.

Many counts were recorded for this clonotype. The genes are TRBV30 and TRBJ1-1; no clear D. The CDR3 runs to 12 residues. The germline V gene encodes CDR1 GTSNPN and CDR2 SVGIG (reference sequence). V lost 1 base and J 6 bases, leaving 9 bases between the germline ends. The CDR3, as DNA: TGTGCCTGGAGTGGCCCTGACCCTGAAGCTTTCTTT. Translation gives CAWSGPDPEAFF.